Each of the 22 T cell receptor beta chains below was sequenced from the same sample in a study of blood T cell repertoires in COVID-19. Assay: immunoSEQ multiplex PCR; the TCRdb copy retains only in-frame clones and omits some. The sample records roughly 150,000 clones, 65% to 90% being singletons. The sample was peripheral blood. These receptors were obtained from a man in his fifties or sixties with acute or convalescent COVID-19.

The chain is built from TRBV4-1 and TRBJ1-1, with a possible D match to TRBD1 (6 bases). Trimming stripped 4 bases from V and 8 bases from J, with 11 bases between. This CDR3 has 12 residues. CDR1 and CDR2 from the germline V gene are MGHRA and YSYEKL. CDR3 in amino acids: CASSLNRAEAFF. For the CDR3, the DNA is TGCGCCAGCAGCCTAAACAGGGCAGAAGCTTTCTTT.

The gene calls are TRBV24-1 and TRBJ2-1; 10 positions match TRBD2. This CDR3 comprises 17 residues. Germline assignment: CDR1 KGHDR and CDR2 SFDVKD. V trimming: 4 bases; J trimming: 7 bases; junction bases outside the gene matches: 12. The CDR3 nucleotides are TGTGCCACCAGTGACTACATTCCGGGACTAGCGTTAAATGAGCAGTTCTTC. Protein: CATSDYIPGLALNEQFF.

This chain joins TRBV5-5 and TRBJ1-1; possible D gene TRBD1, 5 bases. This CDR3 contains 14 residues. V shed 1 base and J shed 1 base, with 8 bases lying between them. CDR1 is SGHKS, CDR2 YYEKEE, per germline (reference sequence). CDR3 coding DNA: TGTGCCAGCAGCTTGCAAAGGGGGAACACTGAAGCTTTCTTT. Encoded protein: CASSLQRGNTEAFF.

This clone was counted a single time. The chain joins TRBV18 to TRBJ1-1; 7 nucleotides line up with TRBD1. Germline V gene data show CDR1 as KGHSH and CDR2 as LQKENI. Trimming took 3 bases from V and 7 from J; bases not matched to a gene: 8. This CDR3 is built from 14 residues. In nucleotides, the CDR3 is TGTGCCAGCTCACCCGCGGCAGGGGGAAATGAAGCTTTCTTT. This sequence encodes CASSPAAGGNEAFF.

J is TRBJ1-3 and V is TRBV28, with TRBD1 matching 7 bases. Germline CDR1 and CDR2: MDHEN and SYDVKM. The CDR3 is 16 amino acids. Unmatched junction bases numbered 8, after V lost 6 bases and J lost 0 bases. The CDR3 loop is CASSQIGGYSGNTIYF. The CDR3 DNA reads as TGTGCCAGCAGCCAGATAGGGGGCTACTCTGGAAACACCATATATTTT.

This chain links TRBV2 with TRBJ2-5, with 9 bases aligning to TRBD1. With V trimmed by 0 bases and J by 7 bases, 9 bases remained unmatched. The CDR3 is 16 amino acids. Germline loops: CDR1 SNHLY, CDR2 FYNNEI. The DNA for the CDR3 is TGTGCCAGCAGTGAAGCGTGGACAGGGGTTCGCGGGACCCAGTACTTC. This translates into CASSEAWTGVRGTQYF.

The chain links TRBV7-2 to TRBJ1-1; D is unclear. V was trimmed by 2 bases and J by 3 bases, leaving 7 bases between them. The CDR3 length is 13 residues. Germline V gene sequence: CDR1 SGHTA, CDR2 FQGNSA. CDR3 in amino acids: CASSLLRDTEAFF. The CDR3 region has the DNA TGTGCCAGCAGCTTATTGAGGGACACTGAAGCTTTCTTT.

The rearrangement links TRBV12-3 or TRBV12-4 to TRBJ2-7; 8 bases are shared with TRBD1. The CDR3 has 13 residues. The V gene end was trimmed by 5 bases and the J gene end by 3 bases; junction bases not matched to a gene: 3. CDR3 sequence (DNA): TGTGCCAGCAGTCGGACAGGGAACTACGAGCAGTACTTC. Its translation: CASSRTGNYEQYF.

This chain uses TRBV10-3 with TRBJ1-1; 10 positions agree with TRBD1. The CDR3 is 13 residues long. The germline V gene has CDR1 ENHRY and CDR2 SYGVKD. The J segment lost 4 bases and the V segment lost 4 bases, leaving 0 bases of the junction unmatched. For the CDR3, the DNA is TGTGCCATCAGTGGGGACAGGGGCACTGAAGCTTTCTTT. This gives the protein CAISGDRGTEAFF.

This clone was seen a handful of times. The chain couples TRBV20-1 to TRBJ1-2; D is perhaps TRBD1 (5 bases). In germline, CDR1 is DFQATT, CDR2 SNEGSKA (reference sequence). CDR3 length: 12 amino acids. Trimming stripped 3 bases from V and 1 base from J, with 6 bases between. This CDR3 reads CSASQGNYGYTF. The CDR3, as DNA: TGCAGTGCTAGTCAGGGTAACTATGGCTACACCTTC.

The rearrangement joins TRBV24-1 to TRBJ2-1, with D possibly TRBD1 on 6 matching bases. V gave up 1 base and J gave up 9 bases, with 9 bases separating them. CDR1 is KGHDR and CDR2 is SFDVKD in the germline V gene. This CDR3 has 13 residues. For the CDR3, the DNA is TGTGCCACCAGTGATTTTCCGACAGGTGAGCAGTTCTTC. This codes for CATSDFPTGEQFF.

The chain uses TRBV2 and TRBJ1-5, with D possibly TRBD1 on 6 matching bases. The CDR3 totals 13 residues. Germline V gene sequence: CDR1 SNHLY, CDR2 FYNNEI. V was shortened by 6 bases and J by 5 bases, with 11 bases between the two germline ends. The CDR3 region has the DNA TGTGCCAGCAGAGACTACAGGGATCAGCCCCAGCATTTT. Amino acids: CASRDYRDQPQHF.

The chain is built from TRBV19 and TRBJ2-5; TRBD2 might be the D (6 bases). Deletions cut 1 base from V and 4 bases from J, with 16 bases between. The germline gives CDR1 LNHDA, CDR2 SQIVND (reference sequence). The CDR3 consists of 16 residues. CDR3 loop: CASSIGWRGLGETQYF. The DNA of the CDR3 is TGTGCCAGTAGTATAGGCTGGAGGGGTTTGGGAGAGACCCAGTACTTC.

This chain connects TRBV5-1 to TRBJ2-5, with TRBD2 matching 11 bases. The germline CDR1 and CDR2 sequences are SGHRS and YFSETQ. CDR3 size: 14 residues. V dropped 1 base and J dropped 5; count of bases not matched to a gene: 1. The CDR3 protein is CASSLSSGRETQYF. Here the CDR3 DNA reads TGCGCCAGCAGCTTGTCTAGCGGGAGGGAGACCCAGTACTTC.

The J gene is TRBJ1-6, the V gene TRBV7-8; D is possibly TRBD1 (6 bases). V was pared by 3 bases and J by 6 bases, with 12 bases between. Germline CDR1 SGHVS, CDR2 FQNEAQ. The CDR3 consists of 15 residues. As DNA, the CDR3 is TGTGCCAGCAGCTTGGGACAAGGCCGTAATTCACCCCTCCACTTT. Translating gives CASSLGQGRNSPLHF. Complete variable domain (other parts from reference TRBV7-8 and TRBJ1-6): GAGVSQSPRYKVAKRGQDVALRCDPISGHVSLFWYQQALGQGPEFLTYFQNEAQLDKSGLPSDRFFAERPEGSVSTLKIQRTQQEDSAVYLCASSLGQGRNSPLHFGNGTRLTVT.

As to this clone: No conserved phenylalanine or tryptophan is present at the end of the CDR3, so a read error is the likely explanation. No DNA is shown, since the ends of the CDR3 on it are uncertain; the CDR3 is the one TCRdb lists. This chain joins TRBV6-5 and TRBJ1-1. The CDR3 is 13 residues long, ends included. Germline CDR1 is MNHEY and CDR2 is SVGAGI. Here the CDR3 reads CASSYSGQRRLSL.

The chain has TRBV19 and TRBJ2-5; possibly TRBD2 for D (6 bases). This CDR3 has 15 amino acids. The germline V gene has CDR1 LNHDA and CDR2 SQIVND (reference sequence). V lost 3 bases and J lost 1, with 12 bases in between. The CDR3 bases are TGTGCCAGTAGTATTCGGGGGATTCGCCAAGAGACCCAGTACTTC. Translating gives CASSIRGIRQETQYF.

The rearrangement uses TRBV19 and TRBJ2-5; 11 bases fit TRBD1. The CDR3 is 14 residues long. CDR1 LNHDA and CDR2 SQIVND come from the germline V gene (reference sequence). Trimming at V came to 4 bases and at J to 6 bases, leaving 4 bases not matched to a gene. The CDR3 DNA reads as TGTGCCAGTAGTACCGGGACAGGGGGTCAGACCCAGTACTTC. It is translated as CASSTGTGGQTQYF.

The chain has TRBV5-4 and TRBJ2-7, with a weak D call TRBD1 (6 bases). V shed 1 base and J shed 2 bases, with 7 bases lying between them. Germline assignment: CDR1 SGHNT and CDR2 YYREEE (reference sequence). The CDR3 loop spans 13 amino acids. CDR3 bases: TGTGCCAGCAGCTTGACAGGGACCTACGAGCAGTACTTC. This sequence encodes CASSLTGTYEQYF.

The chain employs TRBV6-1 and TRBJ1-5; no reliable D call. This CDR3 is built from 15 residues. V was trimmed by 0 bases and J by 5 bases, leaving 11 bases between them. CDR1 is MNHNS and CDR2 is SASEGT in the germline V gene. The CDR3 here is CASSEAITGYQPQHF. CDR3 sequence (DNA): TGTGCCAGCAGTGAAGCGATTACGGGGTATCAGCCCCAGCATTTT.

The chain links TRBV12-3 or TRBV12-4 to TRBJ1-2; 7 bases map to TRBD1. The trim removed 4 bases at V and 10 bases at J, leaving 6 bases unmatched. The CDR3 sequence is 12 residues long. CDR3 bases: TGTGCCAGCAGTTCCAGGACAGGACCCTACACCTTC. Encoded protein: CASSSRTGPYTF.

J is TRBJ2-5 and V is TRBV19; D may be TRBD1 (6 bases). There are 13 residues in the CDR3. CDR1 and CDR2 (germline): LNHDA, SQIVND (reference sequence). V shed 7 bases and J shed 3 bases, with 12 bases lying between them. CDR3: CASTIQGEETQYF. The CDR3 nucleotides are TGTGCCAGTACCATACAGGGAGAAGAGACCCAGTACTTC.